Each of the 11 T cell receptor beta chains below was sequenced from the same sample in a study of control samples from healthy donors and cancer patients. Here immunoSEQ multiplex PCR was the method, and the copy in TCRdb shows in-frame clones only, minus some. The sample records roughly 220,000 clones, around 94% being singletons. The sample consisted of blood. Source of these receptors: a middle-aged man in good health.

This chain uses TRBV28 with TRBJ2-5; tentatively, D is TRBD2 (5 bases). The CDR3 has 15 residues. V lost 5 bases to trimming and J lost 5 bases, with 18 bases between them. Germline values: CDR1 MDHEN, CDR2 SYDVKM. The CDR3 loop is CASSPSRAGYETQYF. The CDR3, as DNA: TGTGCCAGCAGTCCCTCGAGGGCAGGCTACGAGACCCAGTACTTC.

The V and J genes are TRBV5-6 and TRBJ1-1; 11 bases agree with TRBD1. Germline loops: CDR1 SGHDT, CDR2 YYEEEE. The CDR3 is 14 residues long. J gave up 5 bases and V 4 bases, and 4 bases lay outside the gene matches. For the CDR3, the DNA is TGTGCCAGCAGCCGCGGACAGGGGGCAACTGAAGCTTTCTTT. Translation gives CASSRGQGATEAFF.

The chain carries TRBV20-1 and TRBJ1-2; D is uncertain. From germline, CDR1 is DFQATT and CDR2 SNEGSKA (reference sequence). The ends were cut back, 3 bases at V and 8 bases at J, with 10 bases in the middle. The CDR3 has 11 amino acids. CDR3 residues: CSASSPGGYTF. The CDR3 DNA follows: TGCAGTGCTAGTTCTCCTGGCGGCTACACCTTC.

The rearrangement joins TRBV2 to TRBJ2-5, with 7 bases that match TRBD1. The V segment lost 8 bases and the J segment 4 bases; nucleotides outside the gene matches: 13. Germline CDR1 SNHLY, CDR2 FYNNEI. The CDR3 consists of 15 residues. The CDR3 loop reads CASVSGTAPGETQYF. The CDR3 DNA sequence: TGTGCCAGCGTTTCCGGGACAGCCCCAGGAGAGACCCAGTACTTC.

The chain combines TRBV5-1 with TRBJ2-5; D unclear. Germline CDR1 reads SGHRS; CDR2 reads YFSETQ. The germline V and J ends were trimmed by 0 bases and 2 bases, with 8 bases remaining between them. This CDR3 region has 14 residues. CDR3 sequence (DNA): TGCGCCAGCAGCTTGGAAACACTACAAGAGACCCAGTACTTC. This sequence encodes CASSLETLQETQYF.

This chain uses TRBV5-1 with TRBJ1-5; 8 nucleotides line up with TRBD1. V dropped 3 bases and J dropped 8; count of bases not matched to a gene: 7. Germline CDR1 is SGHRS and CDR2 is YFSETQ. The CDR3 contains 14 residues. CDR3 in DNA: TGCGCCAGCAGCTCCGGGGACAGGAGCGAGCCCCAGCATTTT. It encodes CASSSGDRSEPQHF. Filled out from reference TRBV5-1 and TRBJ1-5, the complete variable domain reads KAGVTQTPRYLIKTRGQQVTLSCSPISGHRSVSWYQQTPGQGLQFLFEYFSETQRNKGNFPGRFSGRQFSNSRSEMNVSTLELGDSALYLCASSSGDRSEPQHFGDGTRLSIL.

CDR3 sequence reads: CASRRTAQETQYF. The CDR3 bases are TGTGCCAGCAGGCGGACAGCTCAAGAGACCCAGTACTTC. The chain is built from TRBV3-1 (or the pseudogene TRBV3-2) and TRBJ2-5; perhaps TRBD1 as D (6 bases). The germline V gene encodes CDR1 LGHDT and CDR2 YNNKEL (reference sequence). V shed 6 bases and J shed 2 bases, with 10 bases lying between them. This CDR3 region has 13 residues.

J is TRBJ2-7 and V is TRBV18; 8 nucleotides match TRBD1. The CDR3 is 17 amino acids. V shed 3 bases, J shed 6 bases, and the junction held 16 bases outside the gene matches. Germline V lookup: CDR1 KGHSH, CDR2 LQKENI. Here the CDR3 reads CASSPLTQGQEASEQYF. The CDR3 bases are TGTGCCAGCTCACCCCTAACCCAGGGACAGGAGGCGTCCGAGCAGTACTTC. Based on the CDR3 plus reference TRBV18 and TRBJ2-7, the full variable domain is NAGVMQNPRHLVRRRGQEARLRCSPMKGHSHVYWYRQLPEEGLKFMVYLQKENIIDESGMPKERFSAEFPKEGPSILRIQQVVRGDSAAYFCASSPLTQGQEASEQYFGPGTRLTVT.

The chain uses TRBV19 and TRBJ1-4; D gene ambiguous. This CDR3 is built from 13 residues. Trimming took 5 bases from V and 2 from J, leaving 6 bases between them. Germline V lookup: CDR1 LNHDA, CDR2 SQIVND (reference sequence). CDR3 sequence: CASSLVTNEKLFF. CDR3 nucleotides: TGTGCCAGTAGTTTGGTGACTAATGAAAAACTGTTTTTT.

The chain carries TRBV6-1 and TRBJ1-6; no clear D gene. The CDR3 spans 15 residues. V lost 3 bases to trimming and J lost 4 bases, with 10 bases between them. In germline, CDR1 is MNHNS, CDR2 SASEGT. The CDR3 loop is CASSDLSAYNSPLHF. The CDR3 DNA is TGTGCCAGCAGTGATCTCTCAGCTTATAATTCACCCCTCCACTTT.

With respect to this clone: This sample includes further DNA sequences coding for the same CDR3. The DNA for the CDR3 is TGTGCCAGCAGCTTAGGAGGGAACTATGGCTACACCTTC. It specifies CASSLGGNYGYTF. The chain couples TRBV11-2 to TRBJ1-2; D unclear. The CDR3 has 13 amino acids. The V and J ends lost 1 base and 2 bases respectively, with 5 bases between them. Germline CDR1 reads SGHAT; CDR2 reads FQNNGV.